The 8 T cell receptor beta chains reported below all come from one sample, sequenced in a study of cytomegalovirus exposure and HLA in healthy donors. The method was immunoSEQ multiplex PCR; TCRdb's version includes in-frame clones alone and lacks a portion of them. The sample carries about 56,000 clones, 90% to 96% recorded once. Specimen: PBMCs. The source of these receptors is a woman aged 18-29 years in good health and CMV-seronegative.

The rearrangement links TRBV5-6 to TRBJ2-5, with 13 bases lining up with TRBD2. V dropped 2 bases and J dropped 5; count of bases not matched to a gene: 6. From germline, CDR1 is SGHDT and CDR2 YYEEEE. The CDR3 is made up of 16 amino acids. The CDR3 loop reads CASSFTSGGAGETQYF. For the CDR3, the DNA is TGTGCCAGCAGCTTTACTAGCGGGGGGGCCGGCGAGACCCAGTACTTC. Filled out from reference TRBV5-6 and TRBJ2-5, the complete variable domain reads DAGVTQSPTHLIKTRGQQVTLRCSPKSGHDTVSWYQQALGQGPQFIFQYYEEEERQRGNFPDRFSGHQFPNYSSELNVNALLLGDSALYLCASSFTSGGAGETQYFGPGTRLLVL.

This clone was found once. The CDR3 region is CASRAGLMNTEAFF. CDR3 coding DNA: TGTGCCAGCAGGGCGGGACTCATGAACACTGAAGCTTTCTTT. The gene calls are TRBV28 and TRBJ1-1, with a weak D call TRBD1 (5 bases). The CDR3 spans 14 residues. Germline-derived CDR1 and CDR2 are MDHEN and SYDVKM. The V end lost 6 bases, the J end lost 0 bases, and 11 bases lay between the germline ends.

In the case of this clone: An end of the junction differs from the germline gene, which may be a read error. The chain carries TRBV7-7 and TRBJ2-2, with 7 bases that match TRBD2. Germline V lookup: CDR1 SSHAT, CDR2 FNYEAQ (reference sequence). The CDR3 loop spans 15 amino acids. CDR3 protein: CASSPGGGNTGELFF. The CDR3, as DNA: TGTGCTAGCAGCCCTGGGGGGGGTAACACCGGGGAGCTGTTTTTT. Combining the CDR3 with reference TRBV7-7 and TRBJ2-2 gives the whole variable domain GAGVSQSPRYKVTKRGQDVTLRCDPISSHATLYWYQQALGQGPEFLTYFNYEAQPDKSGLPSDRFSAERPEGSISTLTIQRTEQRDSAMYRCASSPGGGNTGELFFGEGSRLTVL.

The rearrangement uses TRBV27 and TRBJ1-1; maybe TRBD1 (5 bases). There are 13 residues in the CDR3. V was trimmed by 7 bases and J by 4 bases, leaving 13 bases between them. The germline CDR1 and CDR2 sequences are MNHEY and SMNVEV (reference sequence). The CDR3 DNA sequence: TGTGCCAGCACTACCTCAGGGTCCACTGAAGCTTTCTTT. This sequence encodes CASTTSGSTEAFF.

This clone was found once. This chain joins TRBV4-3 and TRBJ2-4; the match to TRBD2 covers 7 bases. This CDR3 is 13 amino acids long. Germline V CDR1 and CDR2: LGHNA, YSLEER. V was clipped by 1 base and J by 11 bases; unmatched bases: 5. The CDR3 reads CASSQGTREVQYF. The CDR3 coding sequence is TGCGCCAGCAGCCAAGGGACTAGGGAGGTTCAGTACTTC.

This chain uses TRBV28 with TRBJ2-7, with D perhaps TRBD1 (6 bases). This CDR3 comprises 14 residues. V dropped 5 bases and J dropped 3 bases, with 14 bases sitting between them. CDR1 and CDR2 from the germline V gene are MDHEN and SYDVKM. CDR3 loop: CASSPQGFGYEQYF. Here the CDR3 DNA reads TGTGCCAGCAGTCCTCAGGGGTTCGGCTACGAGCAGTACTTC.

This chain uses TRBV28 with TRBJ1-2; 7 nucleotides line up with TRBD1. CDR1 is MDHEN, CDR2 SYDVKM, per germline. The CDR3 loop spans 13 amino acids. The trim removed 5 bases at V and 7 bases at J, leaving 7 bases unmatched. This chain's CDR3 is CASSPPGQLGYTF. CDR3 DNA sequence: TGTGCCAGCAGTCCCCCGGGACAGCTTGGCTACACCTTC.

The chain carries TRBV28 and TRBJ2-5, with TRBD2 as a possible D gene (7 bases). The CDR3 totals 14 residues. V lost 8 bases to trimming and J lost 5 bases, with 18 bases between them. CDR1 MDHEN and CDR2 SYDVKM come from the germline V gene. The CDR3 coding sequence is TGTGCCAGCGGCTTTTGGGGGAGGGGGGAGACCCAGTACTTC. Translating gives CASGFWGRGETQYF.